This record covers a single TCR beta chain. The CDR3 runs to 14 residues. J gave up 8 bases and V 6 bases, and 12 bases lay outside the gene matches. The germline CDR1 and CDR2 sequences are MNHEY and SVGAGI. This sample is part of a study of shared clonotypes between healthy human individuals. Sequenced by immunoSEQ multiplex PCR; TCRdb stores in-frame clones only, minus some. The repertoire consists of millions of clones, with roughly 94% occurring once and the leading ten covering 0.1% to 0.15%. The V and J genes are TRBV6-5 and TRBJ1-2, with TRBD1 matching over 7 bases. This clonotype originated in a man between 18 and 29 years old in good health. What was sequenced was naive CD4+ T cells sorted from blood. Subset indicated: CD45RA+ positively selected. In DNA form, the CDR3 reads TGTGCCAGCAGCCTAAACCGGGACAGAGGAGGCTACACCTTC. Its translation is CASSLNRDRGGYTF.